The source of this TCR beta chain is a study of graft-versus-host responses after intestinal transplantation. Study summary: Tacrolimus plus steroids were given to all recipients for 3 to 4 years, preceded by anti-thymocyte globulin induction.

Sequencing was performed with immunoSEQ multiplex PCR; in TCRdb, only in-frame clones are kept and a portion is missing. This table has just under 65,000 clones, under 90% appearing once. Lymphocytes (intraepithelial and lamina propria) were released by processing the graft tissue. CDR3 size: 15 residues. The germline gives CDR1 ENHRY, CDR2 SYGVKD. The germline V and J ends were trimmed by 0 bases and 4 bases, with 12 bases remaining between them. This specimen was ileum tissue, taken 350 to 400 days after transplant. The sequence was collected from a human patient who received an intestinal transplant, so some T cells may come from the graft donor. This chain uses TRBV10-3 with TRBJ2-5; unclear D gene. The DNA of the CDR3 is TGTGCCATCAGTGAGTCGATAGTGGCGGCAGAGACCCAGTACTTC. This codes for CAISESIVAAETQYF.